Here is one T cell receptor beta chain with its context. This sample was taken from a study of CD8+CD57+ T cells in acquired aplastic anemia. About the research overall: Isolated CD4+ and CD8+ cells, once sorted, yielded DNA averaging around 3.3 ug.

TCR beta VDJ and CDR3 profiles were obtained from a genomic DNA template. TCRdb reprocessed the reads via MiXCR and lists one record per CDR3 protein. The table has roughly 63,000 distinct CDR3 sequences, 45% to 55% seen once. The V gene end was trimmed by 6 bases and the J gene end by 6 bases; junction bases not matched to a gene: 5. Looked up from germline, CDR1 is MNHEY and CDR2 is SMNVEV (reference sequence). The CDR3 spans 14 residues. The chain couples TRBV27 to TRBJ1-5; TRBD1 aligns across 10 bases. This TCR derives from a human donor in good health, serving as a control. Sequencing was performed on sorted CD4+, CD8+, or CD8+CD57+ T cells (not recorded which) from PBMCs. The CDR3 coding sequence is TGTGCCAGCAGCCCCGGGACAGGGGTTCAGCCCCAGCATTTT. Translated: CASSPGTGVQPQHF.